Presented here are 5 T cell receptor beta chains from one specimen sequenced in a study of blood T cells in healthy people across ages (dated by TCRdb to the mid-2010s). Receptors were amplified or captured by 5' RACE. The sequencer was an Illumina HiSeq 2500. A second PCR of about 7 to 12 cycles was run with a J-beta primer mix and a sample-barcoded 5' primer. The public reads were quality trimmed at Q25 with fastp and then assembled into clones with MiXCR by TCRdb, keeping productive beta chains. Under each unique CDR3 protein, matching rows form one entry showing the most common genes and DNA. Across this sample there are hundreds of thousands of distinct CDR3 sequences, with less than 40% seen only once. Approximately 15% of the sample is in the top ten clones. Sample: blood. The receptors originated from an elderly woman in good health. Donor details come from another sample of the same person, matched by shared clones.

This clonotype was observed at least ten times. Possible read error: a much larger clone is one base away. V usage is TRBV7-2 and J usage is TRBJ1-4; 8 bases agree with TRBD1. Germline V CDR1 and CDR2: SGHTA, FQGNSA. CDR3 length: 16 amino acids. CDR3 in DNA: TGTGCCAGCAGCTTTGGCAGGGGGCCAACTAATGAAAAACGGTTTTTT. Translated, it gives CASSFGRGPTNEKRFF.

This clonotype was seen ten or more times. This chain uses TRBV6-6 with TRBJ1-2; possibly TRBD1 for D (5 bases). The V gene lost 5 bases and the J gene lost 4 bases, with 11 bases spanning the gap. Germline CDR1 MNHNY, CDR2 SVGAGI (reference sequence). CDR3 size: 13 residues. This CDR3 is CASSPDTGYGYTF. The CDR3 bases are TGTGCCAGCAGTCCGGACACAGGCTATGGCTACACCTTC.

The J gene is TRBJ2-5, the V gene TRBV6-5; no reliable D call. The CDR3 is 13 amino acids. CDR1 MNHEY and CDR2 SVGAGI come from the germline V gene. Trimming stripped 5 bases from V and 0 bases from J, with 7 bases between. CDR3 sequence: CASSRHNQETQYF. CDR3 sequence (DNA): TGTGCCAGCAGTCGACACAACCAAGAGACCCAGTACTTC.

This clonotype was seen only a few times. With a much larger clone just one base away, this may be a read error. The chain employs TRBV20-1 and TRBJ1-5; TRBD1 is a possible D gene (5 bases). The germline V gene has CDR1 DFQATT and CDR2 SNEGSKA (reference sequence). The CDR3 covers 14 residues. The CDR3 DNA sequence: TGCAGTGCTAGAGCGGGACTGGGGAATCAGCCCCGGCATTTT. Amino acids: CSARAGLGNQPRHF.

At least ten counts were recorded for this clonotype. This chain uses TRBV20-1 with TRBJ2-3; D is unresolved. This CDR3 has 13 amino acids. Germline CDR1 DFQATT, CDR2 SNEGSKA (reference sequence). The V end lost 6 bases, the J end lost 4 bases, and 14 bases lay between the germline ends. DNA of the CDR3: TGCAGTGCCACTCAGGCTAGACCAGATACGCAGTATTTT. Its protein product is CSATQARPDTQYF.